The T cell receptor beta chain described here comes from a study of early T cells in non-severe SARS-CoV-2 infection (dated by TCRdb to about 2021). Background on the whole study: Because TCR sequencing was done on bulk RNA from unsorted whole blood, the alpha and beta chains could not be paired.

Notes on this clonotype: The clone's antigen remains unknown. No much larger clone exists at a distance of one base, and base qualities are not known.

The method behind the library was 5' RACE. Sequenced using a NextSeq 500. To correct for sequencing error and PCR bias, the TCR library protocol tagged individual cDNA molecules with unique molecular identifiers. Sequencing covered both TCR alpha and beta chains, and within each sample the abundances of alpha and beta sequences were tightly co-correlated. The original methods were these. Decombinator V4 was used to annotate the V gene, J gene and CDR3 of the TCR sequences. TCRs were defined as expanded if a significant change between any two time points was detected under a Poisson model with p below 0.0001. TCR abundances were normalised to the total number of TCRs sequenced per sample and were expressed as counts per million. TRAV1-2 paired with TRAJ12, TRAJ20 or TRAJ33 defined MAIT TCRs, while TRAV10 paired with TRAJ18 defined iNKT TCRs. A search of VDJdb, accessed on 1 November 2021, was run for TCRs annotated to CMV, EBV and SARS-CoV-2, with TCRs annotated for multiple antigens excluded. TCRdb passed the public sequencing reads through fastp at Q25 and MiXCR, retaining productive beta sequences. CDR3 protein sequences are deduplicated, and each keeps its most common genes and DNA. TCRdb's processing, not the authors' own work, is the source of the V and J calls. The sample has some 62,000 distinct CDR3 sequences on record, approximately 9.3% of them singletons. Of the sample, over 1% falls within the top ten clones.

The CDR3, cysteine through phenylalanine, is 15 amino acids long. Only the CDR3 DNA is retained, 45 bases long and in frame from the first base. V loses 4 bases, J loses 1 base, and the germline ends lie 13 bases apart. CDR1 and CDR2, per the germline V gene (reference sequence), are LGHDT and YNNKEL. Set within a cohort of healthcare workers in London, UK, this nested case-control study involved weekly PCR testing of nasopharyngeal swabs along with blood sampling. Between 23 and 31 March 2020, the week of the UK lockdown, healthcare workers were enrolled and then followed up weekly for as long as 16 weeks. The paper as a whole reports these results and caveats: Matching against VDJdb was skewed toward anti-spike CD8 responses, likely underestimated virus-specific expansions, and missed private and CD4 specificities.

This receptor was obtained from an adult who was a healthcare worker with PCR-confirmed SARS-CoV-2 infection or an uninfected control (not recorded which). Recombination linked TRBV3-1 to TRBJ1-1; TRBD1 is perhaps the D gene, given 5 matching bases. The sample comprised whole blood. Here the CDR3 is given as CASSLAGAANTEAFF. The nucleotide sequence reads as follows: TGTGCCAGCAGCCTGGCTGGGGCGGCGAACACTGAAGCTTTCTTT.